The clone carrying this T cell receptor (beta chain) occurred many times. The data belong to a study of T cells in Graves' hyperthyroidism and ophthalmopathy. The CDR3 sequence is 15 residues long. V shed 0 bases and J 5 bases; nucleotides not matched to a gene: 5. Germline CDR1 reads SGHRS; CDR2 reads YFSETQ. TCR beta CDR3 region amplification was performed from RNA transcripts. A first-round RT-PCR of the TCR CDR3 used the HTBI primer set. MiXCR was run by TCRdb on the multiplex PCR reads, yielding one entry per CDR3 protein. The sample shows approximately 260,000 distinct CDR3 sequences, over 12% of them seen only once.

The V call is TRBV5-1, the J call TRBJ1-1, with 9 bases that match TRBD1. Sequenced sample: blood. This clonotype originated in a woman between 45 and 65 years old with Graves' hyperthyroidism that later progressed to Graves' ophthalmopathy. CDR3 loop: CASSLALGTGTEAFF. The DNA for the CDR3 is TGCGCCAGCAGCTTGGCCCTGGGGACAGGGACTGAAGCTTTCTTT.